These 16 T cell receptor beta chains came from one sample sequenced in a study of technical replicates of blood from a few donors. Libraries were prepared by immunoSEQ multiplex PCR; TCRdb keeps only in-frame clonotypes and omits some of them. The table has about 97,000 clones, about 95% seen once. Input material: T cells isolated from PBMCs. Receptor source: a human donor in good health.

This chain uses TRBV15 with TRBJ2-7; 8 bases match TRBD1. The CDR3 has 15 residues. V lost 3 bases, J lost 6 bases, and 10 bases stayed unmatched. Germline values: CDR1 LNHNV, CDR2 YYDKDF (reference sequence). This CDR3 reads CATSRGEDRAREQYF. The CDR3 nucleotides are TGTGCCACCAGCAGGGGGGAGGACAGGGCCCGCGAGCAGTACTTC.

J is TRBJ1-1 and V is TRBV6-4, with 12 bases aligning to TRBD1. The V segment lost 6 bases and the J segment 0 bases; nucleotides outside the gene matches: 5. Germline V gene sequence: CDR1 MRHNA, CDR2 SNTAGT. This CDR3 comprises 16 residues. CDR3 sequence (DNA): TGTGCCAGCAGGACAGGGACAGGGGGCCTGAACACTGAAGCTTTCTTT. Protein: CASRTGTGGLNTEAFF.

The V call is TRBV12-5, the J call TRBJ2-5; tentatively, D is TRBD1 (6 bases). Germline V lookup: CDR1 LGHNT, CDR2 FRNRAP. Trimming removed 1 base from V and 2 bases from J, with 8 bases in between. The CDR3 runs to 14 residues. The CDR3 bases are TGTGCTAGTGGTTTGGGGACAGATCAAGAGACCCAGTACTTC. Its translation: CASGLGTDQETQYF.

The chain uses TRBV30 and TRBJ2-2; D is possibly TRBD2 (5 bases). Trimming removed 5 bases from V and 4 bases from J, with 8 bases in between. This CDR3 is built from 12 residues. Germline V gene sequence: CDR1 GTSNPN, CDR2 SVGIG (reference sequence). CDR3 DNA sequence: TGTGCCTGGTGGCTAGCCACCGGGGAGCTGTTTTTT. Encoded protein: CAWWLATGELFF.

V gene TRBV7-9 combines with J gene TRBJ2-7, with TRBD1 matching over 7 bases. The CDR3 length is 16 residues. The ends lost 5 bases at V and 5 bases at J; junction bases unmatched: 15. CDR1 and CDR2 from the germline V gene are SEHNR and FQNEAQ (reference sequence). The CDR3 region is CASSPPPPTGVHEQYF. CDR3 coding DNA: TGTGCCAGCAGCCCACCCCCCCCTACAGGGGTTCACGAGCAGTACTTC.

The V call is TRBV14, the J call TRBJ2-3; D is uncertain. The CDR3 is made up of 12 amino acids. CDR1 is SGHDN, CDR2 FVKESK, per germline. Trimming stripped 4 bases from V and 6 bases from J, with 8 bases between. CDR3: CASSPSRDTQYF. CDR3 nucleotide sequence: TGTGCCAGCAGCCCTTCACGGGATACGCAGTATTTT.

The V gene is TRBV6-1, the J gene TRBJ2-7; weak D call: TRBD2 (6 bases). The germline V and J ends were trimmed by 3 bases and 3 bases, with 15 bases remaining between them. This CDR3 contains 15 residues. In germline, CDR1 is MNHNS, CDR2 SASEGT. The CDR3 loop is CASSEWEEGLYEQYF. The CDR3 DNA follows: TGTGCCAGCAGTGAGTGGGAGGAAGGACTCTACGAGCAGTACTTC.

The CDR3 DNA reads TGTGCCAGTGTGCCCCGGGGACAGGGTTTGGTGCCCCAGCATTTT. The encoded protein is CASVPRGQGLVPQHF. This chain uses TRBV19 with TRBJ1-5; the match to TRBD1 covers 9 bases. The CDR3 has 15 residues. Germline-derived CDR1 and CDR2 are LNHDA and SQIVND (reference sequence). V was clipped by 8 bases and J by 9 bases; unmatched bases: 14.

V gene TRBV4-2 combines with J gene TRBJ2-7; a possible D gene is TRBD2 (6 bases). V was clipped by 0 bases and J by 6 bases, with 18 bases between them. CDR1 and CDR2 from the germline V gene are LGHNA and YNFKEQ. The CDR3 extends over 16 amino acids. The DNA for the CDR3 is TGTGCCAGCAGCCAAGATTGGGGGGACGGTTGGGGCGAGCAGTACTTC. It codes for CASSQDWGDGWGEQYF.

The sample holds one count of this clone. V gene TRBV28 combines with J gene TRBJ2-1; TRBD2 matches 8 bases. Per the germline V gene, CDR1 is MDHEN and CDR2 is SYDVKM. The CDR3 sequence is 16 residues long. The trim removed 5 bases at V and 5 bases at J, leaving 11 bases unmatched. For the CDR3, the DNA is TGTGCCAGCAGTCCGGGGACTAGTTGGCCCGACAATGAGCAGTTCTTC. It specifies CASSPGTSWPDNEQFF.

This clone appeared once. V is TRBV7-2 and J is TRBJ2-7; TRBD2 aligns across 9 bases. Trimming cost V 1 base and J 3 bases; bases outside gene matches: 7. This CDR3 comprises 16 residues. CDR1 and CDR2 from the germline V gene are SGHTA and FQGNSA. The CDR3, as DNA: TGTGCCAGCAGCTTAGTTCCGACTAGCGGTCACTACGAGCAGTACTTC. It encodes CASSLVPTSGHYEQYF. The full variable domain, in which reference TRBV7-2 and TRBJ2-7 provide the parts outside the CDR3, is GAGVSQSPSNKVTEKGKDVELRCDPISGHTALYWYRQSLGQGLEFLIYFQGNSAPDKSGLPSDRFSAERTGGSVSTLTIQRTQQEDSAVYLCASSLVPTSGHYEQYFGPGTRLTVT.

This chain joins TRBV11-2 and TRBJ2-7; D remains ambiguous. The germline V and J ends were trimmed by 1 base and 3 bases, with 7 bases remaining between them. Germline CDR1 reads SGHAT; CDR2 reads FQNNGV. The CDR3 sequence is 13 residues long. CDR3 nucleotides: TGTGCCAGCAGCTTAGGAGTAAGCTACGAGCAGTACTTC. Its translation is CASSLGVSYEQYF.

The V call is TRBV19, the J call TRBJ1-5, with TRBD1 as a possible D gene (6 bases). Trimming removed 7 bases from V and 3 bases from J, with 13 bases in between. CDR3 size: 14 residues. In germline, CDR1 is LNHDA, CDR2 SQIVND (reference sequence). DNA of the CDR3: TGTGCCAGTAATAATAACAGGGACAATCAGCCCCAGCATTTT. Its translation: CASNNNRDNQPQHF.

The genes are TRBV7-2 and TRBJ2-1; 9 positions agree with TRBD2. Per the germline V gene, CDR1 is SGHTA and CDR2 is FQGNSA. The CDR3 runs 17 residues. The J segment lost 7 bases and the V segment lost 4 bases, leaving 14 bases of the junction unmatched. The CDR3 coding sequence is TGTGCCAGCAGCTCGCGGGATAGCGGGAGTTCGTTAAATGAGCAGTTCTTC. Protein product: CASSSRDSGSSLNEQFF.

This clone was recorded once. The chain links TRBV2 to TRBJ1-1; D is ambiguous. The CDR3 runs 14 residues. With 3 bases removed from V and 0 bases from J, the gap between germline ends came to 8 bases. Germline V gene data show CDR1 as SNHLY and CDR2 as FYNNEI. CDR3 nucleotide sequence: TGTGCCAGCAGTGAGATCCGCGTGAACACTGAAGCTTTCTTT. Translation gives CASSEIRVNTEAFF.

The gene calls are TRBV5-1 and TRBJ2-1; 9 bases are a match to TRBD1. V was clipped by 2 bases and J by 8 bases; unmatched bases: 8. This CDR3 has 15 amino acids. CDR1 and CDR2 (germline): SGHRS, YFSETQ. CDR3 region: CASSFTGTGRDEQFF. The DNA of the CDR3 is TGCGCCAGCAGCTTCACCGGGACAGGGCGAGATGAGCAGTTCTTC.